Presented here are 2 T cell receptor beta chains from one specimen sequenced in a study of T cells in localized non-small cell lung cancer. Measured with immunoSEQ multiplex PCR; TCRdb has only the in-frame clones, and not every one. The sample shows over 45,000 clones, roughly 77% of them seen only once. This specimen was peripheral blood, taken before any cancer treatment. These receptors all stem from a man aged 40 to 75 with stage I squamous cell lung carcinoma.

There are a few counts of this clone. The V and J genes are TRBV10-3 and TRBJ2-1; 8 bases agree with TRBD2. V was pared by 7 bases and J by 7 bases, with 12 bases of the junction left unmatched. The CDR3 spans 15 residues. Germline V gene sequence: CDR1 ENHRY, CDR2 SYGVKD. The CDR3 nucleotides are TGTGCCATCACAGACCCCGGGACTAGAGGGAATGAGCAGTTCTTC. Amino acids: CAITDPGTRGNEQFF.

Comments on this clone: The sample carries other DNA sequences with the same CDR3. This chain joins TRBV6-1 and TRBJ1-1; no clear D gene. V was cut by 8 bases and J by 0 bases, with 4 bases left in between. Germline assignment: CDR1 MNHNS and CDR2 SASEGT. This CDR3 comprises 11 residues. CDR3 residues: CASSMNTEAFF. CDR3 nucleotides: TGTGCCAGCTCGATGAACACTGAAGCTTTCTTT.